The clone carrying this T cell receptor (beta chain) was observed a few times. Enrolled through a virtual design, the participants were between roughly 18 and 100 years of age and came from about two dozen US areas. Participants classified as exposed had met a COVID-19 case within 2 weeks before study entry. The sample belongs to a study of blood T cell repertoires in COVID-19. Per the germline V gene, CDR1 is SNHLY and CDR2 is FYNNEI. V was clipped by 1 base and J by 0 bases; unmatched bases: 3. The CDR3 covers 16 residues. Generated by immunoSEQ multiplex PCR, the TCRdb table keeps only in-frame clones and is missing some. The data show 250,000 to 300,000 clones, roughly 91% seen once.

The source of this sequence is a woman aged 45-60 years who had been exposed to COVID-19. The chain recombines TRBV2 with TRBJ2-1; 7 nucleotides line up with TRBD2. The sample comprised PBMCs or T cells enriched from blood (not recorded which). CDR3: CASSEVWGGSYNEQFF. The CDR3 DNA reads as TGTGCCAGCAGTGAAGTTTGGGGGGGCTCCTACAATGAGCAGTTCTTC.